Below, 30 T cell receptor beta chains from the same sample are listed, as sequenced in a study of blood T cell repertoires in COVID-19. Repertoires were generated with immunoSEQ multiplex PCR, while TCRdb's copy carries only in-frame clones and drops some. The table shows roughly 230,000 clones, with 85% occurring only once. Specimen: peripheral blood. These receptors came from a woman aged 55-69 years with active or convalescent COVID-19.

V usage is TRBV29-1 and J usage is TRBJ2-1; TRBD2 agrees at 10 bases. This CDR3 comprises 16 residues. The trim removed 7 bases at V and 4 bases at J, leaving 13 bases unmatched. In germline, CDR1 is SQVTM, CDR2 ANQGSEA. In nucleotides, the CDR3 is TGCAGCGCCGAGGGAATGTTACTAGCGGGATACAATGAGCAGTTCTTC. Translated: CSAEGMLLAGYNEQFF.

This clone showed up just once. This rearrangement joins TRBV18 to TRBJ2-7; TRBD2 aligns across 10 bases. With V trimmed by 2 bases and J by 5 bases, 6 bases remained unmatched. This CDR3 contains 15 residues. The germline V gene has CDR1 KGHSH and CDR2 LQKENI. CDR3: CASSPVLAGEHEQYF. CDR3 bases: TGTGCCAGCTCACCAGTCCTAGCGGGAGAACACGAGCAGTACTTC. The full variable domain, its missing parts supplied by reference TRBV18 and TRBJ2-7, is NAGVMQNPRHLVRRRGQEARLRCSPMKGHSHVYWYRQLPEEGLKFMVYLQKENIIDESGMPKERFSAEFPKEGPSILRIQQVVRGDSAAYFCASSPVLAGEHEQYFGPGTRLTVT.

This clone was counted only a few times. This rearrangement joins TRBV6-5 to TRBJ1-5; TRBD1 aligns across 8 bases. Germline assignment: CDR1 MNHEY and CDR2 SVGAGI. V lost 6 bases and J lost 0; bases outside the gene matches: 4. The CDR3 spans 15 residues. The CDR3, as DNA: TGTGCCAGCAGGCCGACAGGGGATAGCAATCAGCCCCAGCATTTT. This sequence encodes CASRPTGDSNQPQHF.

The chain combines TRBV25-1 with TRBJ2-2; D gene ambiguous. This CDR3 is 13 amino acids long. The V and J ends lost 7 bases and 3 bases respectively, with 9 bases between them. Germline loops: CDR1 MGHDK, CDR2 SYGVNS. The CDR3 spells CASKLLDTGELFF. CDR3 in DNA: TGTGCCAGCAAGCTCCTGGACACCGGGGAGCTGTTTTTT.

This clone was seen only once. The chain joins TRBV3-1 (or the pseudogene TRBV3-2) to TRBJ2-1; TRBD2 agrees at 8 bases. Germline lookup yields CDR1 LGHDT and CDR2 YNNKEL (reference sequence). The CDR3 consists of 18 residues. V lost 0 bases to trimming and J lost 2 bases; unmatched junction nucleotides: 9. The CDR3 DNA follows: TGTGCCAGCAGCCAAGAAATGGGTAGCGGGATCCCCTACAATGAGCAGTTCTTC. It specifies CASSQEMGSGIPYNEQFF.

The sample holds one count of this clone. The chain uses TRBV10-3 and TRBJ1-4; D uncertain. This CDR3 region has 13 residues. Germline CDR1 ENHRY, CDR2 SYGVKD. Trimming took off 0 bases at V and 8 bases at J, with 7 bases between the two ends. CDR3 sequence: CAISESGEEKLFF. The CDR3 coding sequence is TGTGCCATCAGTGAGTCTGGGGAGGAAAAACTGTTTTTT.

V usage is TRBV5-6 and J usage is TRBJ2-2, with 7 bases matching TRBD2. The CDR3 length is 15 residues. Germline V gene data show CDR1 as SGHDT and CDR2 as YYEEEE. The junction had 10 bases not matched to a gene; V was cut back by 6 bases and J by 5 bases. DNA of the CDR3: TGTGCCAGCACCACCCCGGGACTAAAAACCGGGGAGCTGTTTTTT. Its translation: CASTTPGLKTGELFF.

CDR3 loop: CASSQDGGMGGADTQYF. CDR3 nucleotides: TGTGCCAGCAGCCAAGATGGGGGGATGGGGGGTGCAGATACGCAGTATTTT. The J gene is TRBJ2-3, the V gene TRBV3-1 (or the pseudogene TRBV3-2); weak D call: TRBD2 (6 bases). Germline CDR1 and CDR2: LGHDT and YNNKEL (reference sequence). V was pared by 0 bases and J by 4 bases, with 17 bases between. The CDR3 is made up of 17 amino acids.

About this clone itself: Other DNA sequences in this sample translate to the same CDR3. The chain links TRBV7-9 to TRBJ2-3; no firm D call. V lost 2 bases to trimming and J lost 3 bases, with 3 bases between them. The CDR3 runs to 12 residues. Germline CDR1 and CDR2: SEHNR and FQNEAQ (reference sequence). The CDR3 bases are TGTGCCAGCAGCTTACTGACAGATACGCAGTATTTT. It encodes CASSLLTDTQYF.

This clone showed up just once. The chain combines TRBV19 with TRBJ2-5; weak D call: TRBD1 (6 bases). The ends were cut back, 5 bases at V and 7 bases at J, with 11 bases in the middle. Germline V gene data show CDR1 as LNHDA and CDR2 as SQIVND (reference sequence). The CDR3 has 12 residues. The CDR3 bases are TGTGCCAGTAGTGGACAAGGGGGGACCCAGTACTTC. Translating it yields CASSGQGGTQYF.

CDR3 sequence reads: CAIRDRAGNTIYF. The CDR3, as DNA: TGTGCCATCCGAGACAGGGCTGGAAACACCATATATTTT. V is TRBV10-3 and J is TRBJ1-3; 7 nucleotides match TRBD1. The junction had 3 bases not matched to a gene; V was cut back by 8 bases and J by 2 bases. There are 13 residues in the CDR3. Germline values: CDR1 ENHRY, CDR2 SYGVKD.

V is TRBV5-1 and J is TRBJ2-4, with D possibly being TRBD2 (6 bases). Germline-derived CDR1 and CDR2 are SGHRS and YFSETQ. Trimming stripped 2 bases from V and 2 bases from J, with 14 bases between. This CDR3 contains 16 residues. The CDR3 sequence: CASSLVGGNSKNIQYF. The CDR3 DNA reads as TGCGCCAGCAGCTTAGTGGGAGGAAATTCCAAAAACATTCAGTACTTC.

This clone was counted once. The chain has TRBV5-1 and TRBJ2-3; tentatively, D is TRBD2 (5 bases). The CDR3 loop spans 18 amino acids. The germline CDR1 and CDR2 sequences are SGHRS and YFSETQ. Trimming cost V 1 base and J 2 bases, with 20 bases left between them. The CDR3 bases are TGCGCCAGCAGCTTGACCGGGGTCGGGTGGGGTTCCACAGATACGCAGTATTTT. As protein: CASSLTGVGWGSTDTQYF.

This clone was recorded once. The chain combines TRBV25-1 with TRBJ1-1; no firm D call. Trimming left V 1 base short and J 2 bases short, with 17 bases between. The germline CDR1 and CDR2 sequences are MGHDK and SYGVNS. The CDR3 extends over 17 amino acids. The CDR3 DNA reads as TGTGCCAGCAGTGAATTTGGGTTTCCGGGAGGAAACACTGAAGCTTTCTTT. This sequence encodes CASSEFGFPGGNTEAFF.

This chain uses TRBV18 with TRBJ2-7, with TRBD1 matching over 12 bases. Germline V gene data show CDR1 as KGHSH and CDR2 as LQKENI. V was pared by 3 bases and J by 6 bases, with 0 bases of the junction left unmatched. The CDR3 loop spans 13 amino acids. The CDR3 DNA sequence: TGTGCCAGCTCACCGGGACAGGGGGCCGAGCAGTACGTC. Translation: CASSPGQGAEQYV.

V is TRBV7-9 and J is TRBJ2-7; 9 bases are a match to TRBD1. V lost 10 bases and J lost 2; bases outside the gene matches: 6. CDR3 length: 13 amino acids. Germline assignment: CDR1 SEHNR and CDR2 FQNEAQ (reference sequence). CDR3 in amino acids: CATQDRGTYEQYF. As DNA, the CDR3 is TGTGCCACACAGGACAGGGGAACCTACGAGCAGTACTTC.

The V gene is TRBV11-3, the J gene TRBJ2-1, with TRBD2 matching 14 bases. The CDR3 has 15 residues. The germline CDR1 and CDR2 sequences are SGHNT and YENEEA. The junction had 1 base not matched to a gene; V was cut back by 3 bases and J by 6 bases. DNA of the CDR3: TGTGCCAGCAGCTTCGGGACTAGCGGGAGCAATGAGCAGTTCTTC. It specifies CASSFGTSGSNEQFF.

The chain recombines TRBV20-1 with TRBJ1-6; a weak D match, TRBD1 (6 bases). V shed 3 bases and J shed 5 bases, with 14 bases lying between them. This CDR3 has 15 residues. The germline V gene has CDR1 DFQATT and CDR2 SNEGSKA (reference sequence). The CDR3 nucleotides are TGCAGTGCTAGTGAAGGACAGCGGAATAATTCACCCCTCCACTTT. Its protein product is CSASEGQRNNSPLHF.

The chain employs TRBV28 and TRBJ1-4; D might be TRBD1 (6 bases). V was trimmed by 2 bases and J by 7 bases, leaving 17 bases between them. This CDR3 region has 16 residues. In germline, CDR1 is MDHEN, CDR2 SYDVKM. The CDR3 region has the DNA TGTGCCAGCAGTTTACGGCAGGGGCGCGTAAGTGAAAAACTGTTTTTT. It translates to CASSLRQGRVSEKLFF.

This chain links TRBV6-5 with TRBJ2-1, with D tentatively TRBD1 (5 bases). The CDR3 length is 12 residues. Germline CDR1 MNHEY, CDR2 SVGAGI. V lost 6 bases and J 9 bases, leaving 12 bases between the germline ends. The CDR3 is CASSLQVGEQFF. CDR3 DNA sequence: TGTGCCAGCAGCCTACAGGTGGGTGAGCAGTTCTTC.

The rearrangement links TRBV30 to TRBJ1-2, with TRBD1 matching 8 bases. Trimming removed 0 bases from V and 3 bases from J; junction bases left unmatched: 3. The germline CDR1 and CDR2 sequences are GTSNPN and SVGIG (reference sequence). CDR3 length equals 14 residues. The CDR3 DNA reads TGTGCCTGGAGTGTGCAGGGGGCGGACTATGGCTACACCTTC. Its protein product is CAWSVQGADYGYTF.

V usage is TRBV9 and J usage is TRBJ1-2, with a tentative D call TRBD1 (6 bases). Germline values: CDR1 SGDLS, CDR2 YYNGEE. The CDR3 is 14 residues long. V was pared by 0 bases and J by 2 bases, with 8 bases between. The CDR3 spells CASSVDRVNYGYTF. DNA for the CDR3: TGTGCCAGCAGCGTAGACAGGGTCAACTATGGCTACACCTTC.

The chain uses TRBV3-1 (or the pseudogene TRBV3-2) and TRBJ2-1, with D possibly being TRBD2 (7 bases). The ends were cut back, 4 bases at V and 0 bases at J, with 16 bases in the middle. The CDR3 extends over 17 amino acids. The germline V gene encodes CDR1 LGHDT and CDR2 YNNKEL (reference sequence). In DNA form, the CDR3 reads TGTGCCAGCAGCCCCCAATCGGGGGGCCGCTCCTACAATGAGCAGTTCTTC. Residues: CASSPQSGGRSYNEQFF.

The V call is TRBV3-1 (or the pseudogene TRBV3-2), the J call TRBJ2-5, with 8 positions matching TRBD2. The V and J ends lost 0 bases and 5 bases, in that order; junction bases with no gene match: 8. There are 16 residues in the CDR3. Germline lookup yields CDR1 LGHDT and CDR2 YNNKEL (reference sequence). The DNA of the CDR3 is TGTGCCAGCAGCCAAGAATTGTCGGGAGGGGGTGAGACCCAGTACTTC. Its protein product is CASSQELSGGGETQYF.

The chain couples TRBV15 to TRBJ1-4; 9 nucleotides line up with TRBD1. The CDR3 runs to 16 residues. Germline V gene data show CDR1 as LNHNV and CDR2 as YYDKDF (reference sequence). The V segment lost 1 base and the J segment 6 bases; nucleotides outside the gene matches: 6. The CDR3 region is CATSRGVDRGDEKLFF. CDR3 bases: TGTGCCACCAGCAGAGGGGTGGACAGGGGTGATGAAAAACTGTTTTTT. Based on the CDR3 plus reference TRBV15 and TRBJ1-4, the full variable domain is DAMVIQNPRYQVTQFGKPVTLSCSQTLNHNVMYWYQQKSSQAPKLLFHYYDKDFNNEADTPDNFQSRRPNTSFCFLDIRSPGLGDTAMYLCATSRGVDRGDEKLFFGSGTQLSVL.

V gene TRBV6-5 combines with J gene TRBJ2-2; tentative D call: TRBD1 (6 bases). The CDR3 runs 14 residues. The V end lost 8 bases, the J end lost 1 base, and 11 bases lay between the germline ends. Germline V gives CDR1 MNHEY, CDR2 SVGAGI. In nucleotides, the CDR3 is TGTGCCAGCCGAAAACAGGGGAACACCGGGGAGCTGTTTTTT. Its translation: CASRKQGNTGELFF.

The chain combines TRBV2 with TRBJ1-4; the match to TRBD1 covers 7 bases. The V gene end was trimmed by 11 bases and the J gene end by 8 bases; junction bases not matched to a gene: 8. Germline-derived CDR1 and CDR2 are SNHLY and FYNNEI. CDR3 size: 12 residues. The chain's CDR3 is CAGTGAEEKLFF. DNA for the CDR3: TGTGCCGGAACAGGGGCTGAAGAAAAACTGTTTTTT.

The genes are TRBV5-4 and TRBJ2-7, with a weak D call TRBD2 (6 bases). There are 14 residues in the CDR3. From germline, CDR1 is SGHNT and CDR2 YYREEE (reference sequence). Trimming took off 5 bases at V and 0 bases at J, with 12 bases between the two ends. This chain's CDR3 is CASRPRDSSYEQYF. Here the CDR3 DNA reads TGTGCCAGCAGGCCTCGGGACTCCTCCTACGAGCAGTACTTC.

This sequence joins TRBV4-2 and TRBJ2-5; 12 bases line up with TRBD2. The junction had 12 bases not matched to a gene; V was cut back by 0 bases and J by 4 bases. Germline V gene sequence: CDR1 LGHNA, CDR2 YNFKEQ. The CDR3 runs to 19 residues. DNA for the CDR3: TGTGCCAGCAGCCAAGACCCTGAGACTAGCGGGGGAGTAGCAGAGACCCAGTACTTC. It yields the protein CASSQDPETSGGVAETQYF.

The chain carries TRBV4-2 and TRBJ2-2; D call uncertain. This CDR3 has 15 residues. Between the trimmed V and J ends, which lost 2 bases and 1 base, there was a span of 8 bases. Germline-derived CDR1 and CDR2 are LGHNA and YNFKEQ. Here the CDR3 reads CASSQRELNTGELFF. In DNA, the CDR3 is TGTGCCAGCAGCCAAAGAGAATTGAACACCGGGGAGCTGTTTTTT.